This entry lists 25 T cell receptor beta chains sequenced from one sample in a study of blood T cell repertoires in COVID-19. This table comes from immunoSEQ multiplex PCR, and its TCRdb copy is limited to in-frame clones, with some not included. Here the sample spans roughly 190,000 clones, about 80% being singletons. The sample was peripheral blood. All receptors derive from a woman aged 50 to 60 with active or convalescent COVID-19.

V is TRBV29-1 and J is TRBJ1-1, with D uncertain. V lost 7 bases to trimming and J lost 4 bases, with 16 bases between them. The CDR3 is 13 residues long. Germline V CDR1 and CDR2: SQVTM, ANQGSEA. The CDR3: CSARASGSTEAFF. Here the CDR3 DNA reads TGCAGCGCGAGAGCTTCGGGGAGCACTGAAGCTTTCTTT.

Ten or more counts support this clone. The CDR3 reads CASSLGQGAGEQYF. The CDR3 nucleotides read TGTGCCAGCAGCCTGGGACAGGGGGCGGGCGAGCAGTACTTC. This chain uses TRBV3-1 (or the pseudogene TRBV3-2) with TRBJ2-7; 12 bases are shared with TRBD1. Losses at the gene ends were 4 bases for V and 6 bases for J; bases not matched to a gene: 4. Germline CDR1 LGHDT, CDR2 YNNKEL (reference sequence). The CDR3 is 14 residues long.

The chain employs TRBV29-1 and TRBJ2-2; D is possibly TRBD1 (5 bases). V lost 7 bases and J 2 bases, leaving 14 bases between the germline ends. Germline CDR1 SQVTM, CDR2 ANQGSEA. The CDR3 consists of 14 residues. The CDR3 nucleotides read TGCAGCGCATCGATAGGGGAAAACACCGGGGAGCTGTTTTTT. Its protein product is CSASIGENTGELFF.

The V call is TRBV28, the J call TRBJ2-7; unclear D gene. Germline CDR1 MDHEN, CDR2 SYDVKM. Trimming took 5 bases from V and 0 from J, leaving 5 bases between them. The CDR3 loop spans 12 amino acids. The CDR3 coding sequence is TGTGCCAGCAGTACAAGCTCCTACGAGCAGTACTTC. Translating it yields CASSTSSYEQYF.

The chain uses TRBV18 and TRBJ2-7; a possible D gene is TRBD1 (6 bases). The CDR3 spans 15 residues. CDR1 KGHSH and CDR2 LQKENI come from the germline V gene. V shed 3 bases and J shed 5 bases, with 17 bases lying between them. This chain's CDR3 is CASSPRQDSVNEQYF. In DNA form, the CDR3 reads TGTGCCAGCTCACCCCGACAGGACAGCGTGAACGAGCAGTACTTC.

This rearrangement joins TRBV4-2 to TRBJ2-7, with 10 bases that match TRBD1. This CDR3 comprises 18 residues. Germline lookup yields CDR1 LGHNA and CDR2 YNFKEQ. With 5 bases clipped from V and 6 bases from J, the junction kept 19 bases outside the gene matches. The CDR3 sequence: CASSEHGGLGTGVGEQYF. The DNA of the CDR3 is TGTGCCAGCAGCGAACACGGGGGTCTCGGGACAGGGGTTGGCGAGCAGTACTTC.

CDR3: CASSTTGANQPQHF. The CDR3 nucleotides are TGTGCCAGCAGCACGACAGGGGCCAATCAGCCCCAGCATTTT. The genes are TRBV6-2 or TRBV6-3 and TRBJ1-5; the match to TRBD1 covers 8 bases. This CDR3 is 14 amino acids long. With 6 bases clipped from V and 3 bases from J, the junction kept 4 bases outside the gene matches. Germline lookup yields CDR1 MNHEY and CDR2 SVGEGT.

The gene calls are TRBV30 and TRBJ1-2, with D hard to call. In germline, CDR1 is GTSNPN, CDR2 SVGIG (reference sequence). The CDR3 is 13 amino acids. V was clipped by 4 bases and J by 4 bases, with 13 bases between them. The CDR3: CAWTQQFAYGYTF. The DNA of the CDR3 is TGTGCCTGGACCCAACAGTTTGCCTATGGCTACACCTTC. Complete variable domain (other parts from reference TRBV30 and TRBJ1-2): SQTIHQWPATLVQPVGSPLSLECTVEGTSNPNLYWYRQAAGRGLQLLFYSVGIGQISSEVPQNLSASRPQDRQFILSSKKLLLSDSGFYLCAWTQQFAYGYTFGSGTRLTVV.

The chain uses TRBV11-2 and TRBJ1-1; 11 positions match TRBD1. J lost 2 bases, V lost 4 bases, and 6 bases had no gene match. This CDR3 is built from 16 residues. Germline-derived CDR1 and CDR2 are SGHAT and FQNNGV. The CDR3 bases are TGTGCCAGCAGCTCCTTGGACAGGGGGCTAAACACTGAAGCTTTCTTT. Translating it yields CASSSLDRGLNTEAFF.

This clone was observed many times. This chain uses TRBV15 with TRBJ2-7, with 7 bases lining up with TRBD2. The CDR3 is 13 residues long. Germline CDR1 and CDR2: LNHNV and YYDKDF (reference sequence). The V and J ends lost 9 bases and 6 bases, in that order; junction bases with no gene match: 11. The CDR3 protein is CATSAGTTVEQYF. The CDR3 coding sequence is TGTGCCACTTCCGCCGGGACTACCGTCGAGCAGTACTTC.

The rearrangement links TRBV6-1 to TRBJ1-2, with a tentative D call TRBD1 (5 bases). V was pared by 2 bases and J by 3 bases, with 13 bases between. This CDR3 comprises 15 residues. The germline gives CDR1 MNHNS, CDR2 SASEGT. The chain's CDR3 is CASSERDFSYYGYTF. The CDR3 DNA follows: TGTGCCAGCAGTGAAAGGGACTTCAGCTACTATGGCTACACCTTC.

The V gene is TRBV5-6, the J gene TRBJ2-1, with a possible D match to TRBD1 (7 bases). V was trimmed by 4 bases and J by 9 bases, leaving 20 bases between them. The germline CDR1 and CDR2 sequences are SGHDT and YYEEEE. This CDR3 contains 15 residues. Written as DNA, the CDR3 is TGTGCCAGCAGCAACGGGGGCAGGGGGGATAGTGAGCAGTTCTTC. Encoded protein: CASSNGGRGDSEQFF. Full variable domain (outside the CDR3, taken from reference TRBV5-6 and TRBJ2-1): DAGVTQSPTHLIKTRGQQVTLRCSPKSGHDTVSWYQQALGQGPQFIFQYYEEEERQRGNFPDRFSGHQFPNYSSELNVNALLLGDSALYLCASSNGGRGDSEQFFGPGTRLTVL.

This clone was seen once. The CDR3 loop reads CASSPYTQPDRGDNEQFF. The CDR3 DNA reads as TGTGCCAGCTCACCGTATACTCAGCCGGACAGGGGGGACAATGAGCAGTTCTTC. The rearrangement links TRBV18 to TRBJ2-1; the match to TRBD1 covers 10 bases. CDR3 length equals 18 residues. Germline V CDR1 and CDR2: KGHSH, LQKENI. V was pared by 3 bases and J by 5 bases, with 13 bases of the junction left unmatched.

The chain combines TRBV7-6 with TRBJ1-3; TRBD1 aligns across 8 bases. V lost 5 bases and J lost 1; bases outside the gene matches: 10. The germline CDR1 and CDR2 sequences are SGHVS and FNYEAQ. The CDR3 totals 17 residues. This chain's CDR3 is CASSPRGREFSGNTIYF. DNA of the CDR3: TGTGCCAGCAGCCCCAGGGGGCGGGAGTTTTCTGGAAACACCATATATTTT.

In the case of this clone: This same CDR3 is encoded by further DNA sequences in the sample. V usage is TRBV7-2 and J usage is TRBJ1-4; D gene unclear. The length of the CDR3 is 14 residues. Germline lookup yields CDR1 SGHTA and CDR2 FQGNSA. With 0 bases removed from V and 7 bases from J, the gap between germline ends came to 9 bases. DNA for the CDR3: TGTGCCAGCAGCTTAGCTGGAGGACGTGAAAAACTGTTTTTT. Encoded protein: CASSLAGGREKLFF. Full variable domain (outside the CDR3, taken from reference TRBV7-2 and TRBJ1-4): GAGVSQSPSNKVTEKGKDVELRCDPISGHTALYWYRQSLGQGLEFLIYFQGNSAPDKSGLPSDRFSAERTGGSVSTLTIQRTQQEDSAVYLCASSLAGGREKLFFGSGTQLSVL.

V and J are TRBV30 and TRBJ1-5, with 7 bases matching TRBD1. The junction had 2 bases not matched to a gene; V was cut back by 1 base and J by 2 bases. Germline CDR1 is GTSNPN and CDR2 is SVGIG (reference sequence). The CDR3 spans 14 residues. In DNA form, the CDR3 reads TGTGCCTGGAGTGCTGGACAGGGCAATCAGCCCCAGCATTTT. Translating gives CAWSAGQGNQPQHF.

This clone was detected once. The gene calls are TRBV9 and TRBJ2-2, with 7 bases fitting TRBD1. This CDR3 region has 15 residues. The ends lost 3 bases at V and 3 bases at J; junction bases unmatched: 5. CDR1 and CDR2 from the germline V gene are SGDLS and YYNGEE. The DNA for the CDR3 is TGTGCCAGCAGCGCAGGGACAGTCGACACCGGGGAGCTGTTTTTT. It translates to CASSAGTVDTGELFF.

This sequence joins TRBV30 and TRBJ2-7; tentative D call: TRBD2 (6 bases). Germline V lookup: CDR1 GTSNPN, CDR2 SVGIG (reference sequence). Between the trimmed V and J ends, which lost 1 base and 3 bases, there was a span of 13 bases. The CDR3 is 14 amino acids. The CDR3: CAWSGRGGFYEQYF. The CDR3 DNA follows: TGTGCCTGGAGTGGTCGAGGAGGGTTCTACGAGCAGTACTTC.

This rearrangement joins TRBV9 to TRBJ1-2; no reliable D call. The germline gives CDR1 SGDLS, CDR2 YYNGEE. The V end was cut by 3 bases, the J end by 4 bases, with 7 bases between. The length of the CDR3 is 12 residues. CDR3 sequence reads: CASSASFYGYTF. Written as DNA, the CDR3 is TGTGCCAGCAGCGCGAGTTTCTATGGCTACACCTTC.

The chain is built from TRBV4-2 and TRBJ1-5; 9 bases match TRBD1. This CDR3 is 17 amino acids long. Germline CDR1 and CDR2: LGHNA and YNFKEQ. The ends lost 0 bases at V and 3 bases at J; junction bases unmatched: 6. DNA for the CDR3: TGTGCCAGCAGCCAAGAGATCTGGGACAGGGACAATCAGCCCCAGCATTTT. It translates to CASSQEIWDRDNQPQHF.

In DNA, the CDR3 is TGTGCCAGTAGTATTGGAGGGTTGAACACTGAAGCTTTCTTT. This sequence encodes CASSIGGLNTEAFF. The V and J genes are TRBV19 and TRBJ1-1; D is unclear. In germline, CDR1 is LNHDA, CDR2 SQIVND (reference sequence). There are 14 residues in the CDR3. Trimming took 3 bases from V and 0 from J, leaving 8 bases between them.

The gene calls are TRBV6-4 and TRBJ1-2; D gene ambiguous. Germline assignment: CDR1 MRHNA and CDR2 SNTAGT. The CDR3 is 11 amino acids. With 4 bases removed from V and 5 bases from J, the gap between germline ends came to 5 bases. As DNA, the CDR3 is TGTGCCAGCAGTGTGGCATATGGCTACACCTTC. It encodes CASSVAYGYTF.

CDR3 region: CASSLHRGLRGNTEAFF. The CDR3, as DNA: TGTGCCAGCAGTCTTCACAGGGGGCTGAGGGGGAACACTGAAGCTTTCTTT. The chain recombines TRBV28 with TRBJ1-1, with TRBD1 identical over 9 bases. V dropped 5 bases and J dropped 1; count of bases not matched to a gene: 11. This CDR3 region has 17 residues. The germline CDR1 and CDR2 sequences are MDHEN and SYDVKM.

J is TRBJ1-1 and V is TRBV28; possibly TRBD1 for D (6 bases). CDR3 length: 16 residues. V lost 6 bases and J 1 base, leaving 18 bases between the germline ends. Germline CDR1 MDHEN, CDR2 SYDVKM. CDR3 sequence: CASRFLVRGGNTEAFF. DNA of the CDR3: TGTGCCAGCAGGTTCCTCGTGAGAGGGGGGAACACTGAAGCTTTCTTT.

In this sample, this clone turned up many times. The rearrangement uses TRBV5-1 and TRBJ2-3; 11 positions agree with TRBD2. Germline lookup yields CDR1 SGHRS and CDR2 YFSETQ. The length of the CDR3 is 18 residues. Losses at the gene ends were 2 bases for V and 1 base for J; bases not matched to a gene: 9. The CDR3 DNA reads as TGCGCCAGCAGCTTAACATTAGCGGGAGGGCCAGGCACAGATACGCAGTATTTT. It codes for CASSLTLAGGPGTDTQYF.